This T cell receptor beta chain came from a study of blood T cell repertoires in COVID-19. Study-level information: Italy, Spain and the United States were the sources of the convalescent and acute COVID-19 samples.

Patients from Seattle were sampled longitudinally, starting during active infection. In this sample, this clone turned up once. J was trimmed by 4 bases and V by 2 bases; bases with no gene match: 4. The CDR3 contains 14 residues. CDR1 MGHRA and CDR2 YSYEKL come from the germline V gene. In the original processing: Amplification with reference gene primers provided the estimates of nucleated cell counts. The method was immunoSEQ multiplex PCR; TCRdb's version includes in-frame clones alone and lacks a portion of them. The DNA was the basis for D and trimming; V, J and clone size are from that table. The sample yields around 460,000 clones, roughly 90% seen once.

The sample comprised peripheral blood. The TCR sequence derives from a man younger than 30 with COVID-19, enrolled during active disease. V and J are TRBV4-1 and TRBJ1-1; 7 bases are a match to TRBD1. Here the CDR3 reads CASSQQDRSTEAFF. CDR3 DNA sequence: TGCGCCAGCAGCCAACAGGACAGGTCCACTGAAGCTTTCTTT.